The subject of this entry is one TCR beta chain. The sample is drawn from a study of blood T cell repertoires in COVID-19. For the study at large: Nucleic acid was either cDNA or gDNA, and it came from T cells, B-cell-depleted T cells, or PBMCs.

Under the authors' procedure: It was from reference gene primer amplification that nucleated cell counts were estimated. Measured with immunoSEQ multiplex PCR; TCRdb has only the in-frame clones, and not every one. V, J and clone size were drawn from that table, and D and trimming were deduced from the DNA. The profile shows some 150,000 clones, about four fifths of them singletons. This TCR was recovered from a man in his sixties with acute or convalescent COVID-19. Sequencing used peripheral blood.

CDR3 region: CASSLEPGSHEQYF. CDR3 sequence (DNA): TGTGCCAGCAGCTTAGAACCGGGATCCCACGAGCAGTACTTC. The rearrangement uses TRBV11-2 and TRBJ2-7; D possibly corresponds to TRBD2 (5 bases). The length of the CDR3 is 14 residues. Trimming stripped 0 bases from V and 5 bases from J, with 11 bases between. The germline V gene has CDR1 SGHAT and CDR2 FQNNGV.